This T cell receptor beta chain was sequenced in a study of T cell responses to AZD1222 COVID-19 vaccine. TCRdb's copy holds only in-frame clones and misses some; the assay was immunoSEQ multiplex PCR. This table has 110,000 or so clones, 86% appearing once. This sample comprised peripheral blood, obtained 28 days after the second AZD1222 dose. The sequence derives from an adult who received the AZD1222 COVID-19 vaccine.

The chain's CDR3 is CASSLVAGGNTDTQYF. CDR3 DNA: TGTGCCAGCAGCTTAGTGGCAGGGGGCAACACAGATACGCAGTATTTT. This chain joins TRBV11-2 and TRBJ2-3; TRBD1 agrees at 8 bases. Germline loops: CDR1 SGHAT, CDR2 FQNNGV. The CDR3 extends over 16 amino acids. Trimming cost V 1 base and J 2 bases; bases outside gene matches: 5.